A single sample gave rise to the 28 T cell receptor beta chains below, sequenced in a study of cytomegalovirus exposure and HLA in healthy donors. Primers for the PCR totalled 60 Vbeta and 13 Jbeta. Repertoires were generated with immunoSEQ multiplex PCR, while TCRdb's copy carries only in-frame clones and drops some. The sample lists around 120,000 clones; about 80% were seen once. Material for sequencing was PBMCs. These TCRs come from a woman aged 50 to 60 in good health and CMV-seropositive.

The rearrangement links TRBV4-2 to TRBJ2-5, with 8 bases aligning to TRBD2. The V and J ends lost 4 bases and 7 bases, in that order; junction bases with no gene match: 14. Per the germline V gene, CDR1 is LGHNA and CDR2 is YNFKEQ. The CDR3 covers 16 residues. The CDR3 sequence is CASSLETGTSQWTQYF. In nucleotides, the CDR3 is TGTGCCAGCAGCCTGGAGACCGGGACTAGTCAGTGGACCCAGTACTTC.

V and J are TRBV7-2 and TRBJ1-5; tentative D call: TRBD1 (5 bases). The length of the CDR3 is 11 residues. Between the trimmed V and J ends, which lost 5 bases and 12 bases, there was a span of 11 bases. CDR1 and CDR2 from the germline V gene are SGHTA and FQGNSA. The CDR3 region is CASSQGLLQHF. The CDR3 DNA follows: TGTGCCAGCAGCCAGGGACTCCTCCAGCATTTT.

This sequence joins TRBV12-5 and TRBJ2-1, with 7 bases that match TRBD1. Germline values: CDR1 LGHNT, CDR2 FRNRAP. V lost 6 bases and J lost 7; bases outside the gene matches: 9. The CDR3 consists of 14 residues. The CDR3 is CASGAGTARNEQFF. DNA for the CDR3: TGTGCTAGTGGGGCCGGGACAGCGAGGAATGAGCAGTTCTTC. Based on the CDR3 plus reference TRBV12-5 and TRBJ2-1, the full variable domain is DARVTQTPRHKVTEMGQEVTMRCQPILGHNTVFWYRQTMMQGLELLAYFRNRAPLDDSGMPKDRFSAEMPDATLATLKIQPSEPRDSAVYFCASGAGTARNEQFFGPGTRLTVL.

V and J are TRBV29-1 and TRBJ2-3; 13 bases map to TRBD2. The CDR3 is 15 residues long. V trimming: 6 bases; J trimming: 0 bases; junction bases outside the gene matches: 3. Germline CDR1 SQVTM, CDR2 ANQGSEA. CDR3 sequence reads: CSVGTSGTSTDTQYF. In DNA form, the CDR3 reads TGCAGCGTCGGGACTAGCGGGACAAGCACAGATACGCAGTATTTT.

The gene calls are TRBV9 and TRBJ1-3; the match to TRBD1 covers 9 bases. Germline V gene data show CDR1 as SGDLS and CDR2 as YYNGEE. J lost 2 bases, V lost 4 bases, and 4 bases had no gene match. The CDR3 sequence is 15 residues long. The CDR3 DNA follows: TGTGCCAGCAGCCTGCGGGACAGGGCTGGAAACACCATATATTTT. Amino acids: CASSLRDRAGNTIYF.

The V gene is TRBV5-6, the J gene TRBJ1-2, with a weak D call TRBD1 (5 bases). This CDR3 contains 16 residues. Trimming took off 4 bases at V and 5 bases at J, with 21 bases between the two ends. The V gene's germline CDR1 is SGHDT and CDR2 YYEEEE. For the CDR3, the DNA is TGTGCCAGCAGCCGTAACGTGGACATCCTAGTTTATGGCTACACCTTC. Amino acids: CASSRNVDILVYGYTF.

The chain combines TRBV7-2 with TRBJ1-2, with 8 positions matching TRBD1. The CDR3 has 14 residues. Trimming removed 5 bases from V and 3 bases from J; junction bases left unmatched: 5. Germline V CDR1 and CDR2: SGHTA, FQGNSA. The DNA for the CDR3 is TGTGCCAGCAGCCGGCCGACAGGGGACTATGGCTACACCTTC. Protein: CASSRPTGDYGYTF.

This clone was counted once. The chain uses TRBV7-6 and TRBJ2-3, with 8 nucleotides matching TRBD1. Losses at the gene ends were 5 bases for V and 3 bases for J; bases not matched to a gene: 4. In germline, CDR1 is SGHVS, CDR2 FNYEAQ. The CDR3 is 14 amino acids. DNA of the CDR3: TGTGCCAGCAGCAACCGGGACAGGACAGATACGCAGTATTTT. It is translated as CASSNRDRTDTQYF.

This clone has a single count. The V and J genes are TRBV2 and TRBJ1-5; the match to TRBD1 covers 12 bases. The germline CDR1 and CDR2 sequences are SNHLY and FYNNEI. This CDR3 contains 16 residues. J lost 7 bases, V lost 2 bases, and 6 bases had no gene match. The CDR3 DNA follows: TGTGCCAGCAGTGAATTTGGGACAGGGGGCTTGCAGCCCCAGCATTTT. Protein: CASSEFGTGGLQPQHF.

V is TRBV5-5 and J is TRBJ2-5; no clear D. The CDR3 sequence is 14 residues long. The germline V gene has CDR1 SGHKS and CDR2 YYEKEE (reference sequence). Trimming took 0 bases from V and 2 from J, leaving 8 bases between them. CDR3 in amino acids: CASSLGTEQETQYF. In DNA, the CDR3 is TGTGCCAGCAGCTTGGGCACAGAACAAGAGACCCAGTACTTC.

Only a few counts were recorded for this clone. The rearrangement joins TRBV7-2 to TRBJ2-5, with 7 positions matching TRBD1. Germline-derived CDR1 and CDR2 are SGHTA and FQGNSA. J was trimmed by 0 bases and V by 4 bases; bases with no gene match: 14. CDR3 length: 18 residues. For the CDR3, the DNA is TGTGCCAGCAGCTCCCCAAGACAGGGAGTACTACACCAAGAGACCCAGTACTTC. Encoded protein: CASSSPRQGVLHQETQYF.

This clone was observed a handful of times. In DNA, the CDR3 is TGTGCCAGCAGTGAGAACAGGGGGGAAAAACTGTTTTTT. This encodes CASSENRGEKLFF. The chain couples TRBV25-1 to TRBJ1-4; 8 bases are a match to TRBD1. CDR1 and CDR2 (germline): MGHDK, SYGVNS. The CDR3 consists of 13 residues. The ends lost 3 bases at V and 8 bases at J; junction bases unmatched: 2. Together with reference TRBV25-1 and TRBJ1-4, the CDR3 gives the full variable domain: EADIYQTPRYLVIGTGKKITLECSQTMGHDKMYWYQQDPGMELHLIHYSYGVNSTEKGDLSSESTVSRIRTEHFPLTLESARPSHTSQYLCASSENRGEKLFFGSGTQLSVL.

There are a few counts of this clone. The genes are TRBV6-5 and TRBJ1-2; TRBD1 might be the D (6 bases). The CDR3 spans 15 residues. With 2 bases removed from V and 3 bases from J, the gap between germline ends came to 13 bases. From germline, CDR1 is MNHEY and CDR2 SVGAGI. The CDR3 DNA reads TGTGCCAGCAGTTACGAGGGGGTGGGAGACTATGGCTACACCTTC. This encodes CASSYEGVGDYGYTF.

The gene calls are TRBV7-3 and TRBJ2-1, with D maybe TRBD2 (7 bases). Trimming removed 2 bases at V and 10 bases at J, with 21 bases between. This CDR3 is built from 16 residues. CDR1 and CDR2 (germline): SGHTA, FQGTGA. CDR3 DNA sequence: TGTGCCAGCAGCTTAGATCCTGAGGGGGGGGCAGACGAGCAGTTCTTC. Translated, it gives CASSLDPEGGADEQFF.

The V gene is TRBV5-4, the J gene TRBJ2-3; D uncertain. V was clipped by 0 bases and J by 0 bases, with 8 bases between them. Germline V lookup: CDR1 SGHNT, CDR2 YYREEE (reference sequence). The CDR3 runs 15 residues. The CDR3 coding sequence is TGTGCCAGCAGCTTGGGCCAGACTAGCACAGATACGCAGTATTTT. Its protein product is CASSLGQTSTDTQYF.

The gene calls are TRBV9 and TRBJ2-7, with 11 nucleotides matching TRBD2. In germline, CDR1 is SGDLS, CDR2 YYNGEE. The CDR3 consists of 15 residues. V gave up 2 bases and J gave up 7 bases; unmatched junction bases: 8. The CDR3 protein is CASSVSLAGVSEQYF. DNA of the CDR3: TGTGCCAGCAGCGTGTCACTAGCGGGAGTTTCTGAGCAGTACTTC.

The chain has TRBV10-3 and TRBJ2-7, with 9 bases aligning to TRBD1. CDR1 and CDR2 from the germline V gene are ENHRY and SYGVKD. The CDR3 contains 13 residues. Trimming took 8 bases from V and 5 from J; bases not matched to a gene: 7. The CDR3 here is CAISGQGFHEQYF. CDR3 nucleotide sequence: TGTGCCATCTCCGGACAGGGGTTCCACGAGCAGTACTTC.

This sequence joins TRBV18 and TRBJ1-1, with unresolved D. CDR1 and CDR2 from the germline V gene are KGHSH and LQKENI. V was clipped by 3 bases and J by 2 bases, with 7 bases between them. The length of the CDR3 is 13 residues. The CDR3 sequence is CASSPWSNTEAFF. The CDR3 region has the DNA TGTGCCAGCTCACCCTGGAGTAACACTGAAGCTTTCTTT.

This chain uses TRBV28 with TRBJ2-3, with a tentative D call TRBD1 (5 bases). V shed 5 bases and J shed 1 base, with 16 bases lying between them. The CDR3 spans 16 residues. Germline lookup yields CDR1 MDHEN and CDR2 SYDVKM. The CDR3 bases are TGTGCCAGCAGTCCCCTGGGGCACCTTCGCACAGATACGCAGTATTTT. This encodes CASSPLGHLRTDTQYF.

The V gene is TRBV7-9, the J gene TRBJ2-5; possibly TRBD2 for D (5 bases). The V gene lost 5 bases and the J gene lost 4 bases, with 14 bases spanning the gap. The CDR3 length is 14 residues. Germline V gene data show CDR1 as SEHNR and CDR2 as FQNEAQ (reference sequence). The CDR3 DNA is TGTGCCAGCAGCCTGACGGGATTAGGAGAGACCCAGTACTTC. Its translation: CASSLTGLGETQYF.

In the case of this clone: Compared with germline, one end of the junction differs, possibly owing to a read error. The chain recombines TRBV5-4 with TRBJ2-3; TRBD2 matches 11 bases. This CDR3 contains 16 residues. The V gene's germline CDR1 is SGHNT and CDR2 YYREEE (reference sequence). CDR3 amino acids: CVSSRVLAGGTDTQYF. CDR3 bases: TGTGTCAGCAGCCGGGTACTAGCGGGGGGCACAGATACGCAGTATTTT. Variable domain in full (rest from reference TRBV5-4 and TRBJ2-3): ETGVTQSPTHLIKTRGQQVTLRCSSQSGHNTVSWYQQALGQGPQFIFQYYREEENGRGNFPPRFSGLQFPNYSSELNVNALELDDSALYLCVSSRVLAGGTDTQYFGPGTRLTVL.

The chain carries TRBV5-1 and TRBJ2-3, with D maybe TRBD1 (5 bases). V lost 4 bases and J 0 bases, leaving 15 bases between the germline ends. In germline, CDR1 is SGHRS, CDR2 YFSETQ. The CDR3 loop spans 16 amino acids. The CDR3 reads CASSPLGGASTDTQYF. CDR3 nucleotide sequence: TGCGCCAGCAGCCCGCTAGGTGGGGCTAGCACAGATACGCAGTATTTT.

The rearrangement links TRBV27 to TRBJ2-5; D remains ambiguous. The last part of the DNA fits TRBJ2-7 better; the J call may be wrong. This CDR3 contains 14 residues. Germline V gene lookup returns CDR1 MNHEY and CDR2 SMNVEV (reference sequence). In nucleotides, the CDR3 is TGTGCCAGCAGTCAGTTTGACGGGTCCTACGAGCAGTACTTC. Protein sequence: CASSQFDGSYEQYF.

This chain links TRBV9 with TRBJ2-3, with D hard to call. Germline CDR1 is SGDLS and CDR2 is YYNGEE. Trimming removed 2 bases at V and 6 bases at J, with 7 bases between. The CDR3 is made up of 12 amino acids. The CDR3 bases are TGTGCCAGCAGCGTTATAGAGGATACGCAGTATTTT. Its translation is CASSVIEDTQYF.

The sample holds a few counts of this clone. The chain links TRBV18 to TRBJ2-5; 7 nucleotides line up with TRBD2. The CDR3 runs 15 residues. In germline, CDR1 is KGHSH, CDR2 LQKENI. With V trimmed by 5 bases and J by 0 bases, 6 bases remained unmatched. In DNA form, the CDR3 reads TGTGCCAGCTCAGGGCCTCTAGCGGACCAAGAGACCCAGTACTTC. Amino acid sequence: CASSGPLADQETQYF.

The genes are TRBV4-3 and TRBJ2-3, with 7 bases identical to TRBD1. The V and J ends lost 3 bases and 0 bases, in that order; junction bases with no gene match: 6. From germline, CDR1 is LGHNA and CDR2 YSLEER. The length of the CDR3 is 16 residues. The CDR3: CASSQQTGPSTDTQYF. CDR3 sequence (DNA): TGCGCCAGCAGCCAGCAGACAGGGCCTAGCACAGATACGCAGTATTTT.

As concerns this clone: Other nucleotide sequences in the sample specify the same CDR3. The V call is TRBV15, the J call TRBJ1-4, with TRBD1 matching 9 bases. The germline V gene has CDR1 LNHNV and CDR2 YYDKDF (reference sequence). Trimming removed 3 bases from V and 4 bases from J; junction bases left unmatched: 0. The CDR3 is 14 residues long. CDR3 sequence reads: CATSRDRGNEKLFF. Written as DNA, the CDR3 is TGTGCCACCAGCAGGGACAGGGGTAATGAAAAACTGTTTTTT.

The rearrangement links TRBV30 to TRBJ1-1; 7 nucleotides line up with TRBD1. The V gene's germline CDR1 is GTSNPN and CDR2 SVGIG (reference sequence). V lost 2 bases, J lost 1 base, and 1 base stayed unmatched. This CDR3 contains 13 residues. CDR3 sequence (DNA): TGTGCCTGGAGTAACAGGGGGAACACTGAAGCTTTCTTT. It codes for CAWSNRGNTEAFF.